This T cell receptor (beta chain) comes out of a study of Graves' ophthalmopathy and Graves' hyperthyroidism. Study at large: Peripheral blood was collected at initial diagnosis, before any treatment.

There are many counts of this clonotype. The antigen is undetermined. The study's findings and limits: The model's prediction of ophthalmopathy progression had about 70% sensitivity and 72% to 80% specificity. Sensitivity of 87.88% and specificity of nearly 82% were achieved when a 13-signature model separated ophthalmopathy from stable hyperthyroidism.

V was trimmed by 0 bases and J by 2 bases, leaving 11 bases between them. This CDR3 region has 15 residues. Germline CDR1 is DFQATT and CDR2 is SNEGSKA (reference sequence). Additional autoimmune diseases, uncontrolled infections, pregnancy or lactation disqualified patients. TCR beta CDR3 regions were amplified from RNA transcripts. Scientists carried out first-round RT-PCR using HTBI primers and then a second-round multiplex PCR. TCRdb redid the calling of the multiplex PCR reads with MiXCR, one entry per CDR3 protein. In the table there are almost 750,000 distinct CDR3 sequences, roughly 40% of which are singletons.

This receptor was identified in an adult man with Graves' ophthalmopathy. Sequenced input: peripheral blood. The chain joins TRBV20-1 to TRBJ1-5; unclear D gene. The CDR3 region is CSARDGGLGNQPQHF. The CDR3 DNA sequence: TGCAGTGCTAGAGATGGTGGCTTGGGCAATCAGCCCCAGCATTTT.